This T cell receptor (beta chain) was identified during a study of T cell responses to AZD1222 COVID-19 vaccine. Clones were read by immunoSEQ multiplex PCR, and TCRdb kept only the in-frame ones, dropping some. The sample carries 100,000 to 150,000 clones, 85% recorded once. The study, taken as a whole, reports: The sample set comprised mostly white British donors with more females, and clonal diversity was possibly underestimated. Reports indicate that nearly half of spike-specific TCRs are directed at unmutated variant regions. Along spike, vaccine-associated CD4 TCRs were found throughout, with dominance at 160-218 and 743-854.

Regarding this clone: The antigen is unknown.

CDR1 is SGHDT, CDR2 YYEEEE, per germline. This CDR3 spans 14 amino acids. With 4 bases clipped from V and 7 bases from J, the junction kept 8 bases outside the gene matches. The receptor comes from an adult who received the MenACWY meningococcal vaccine as a control. The J gene is TRBJ2-3, the V gene TRBV5-6; 8 bases are shared with TRBD2. The sample was peripheral blood, taken 28 days after the second dose of the MenACWY control vaccine. CDR3 loop: CASSPPSGSNTQYF. DNA for the CDR3: TGTGCCAGCAGCCCCCCGAGCGGGAGCAATACGCAGTATTTT.